Reported below is one T cell receptor (beta chain). V was trimmed by 1 base and J by 7 bases, leaving 4 bases between them. CDR3 length: 11 amino acids. In germline, CDR1 is LGHDT, CDR2 YNNKEL (reference sequence). Here immunoSEQ multiplex PCR was the method, and the copy in TCRdb shows in-frame clones only, minus some. The sample carries 50,000 or so clones, approximately 94% recorded once. This record comes from a study of control samples from healthy donors and cancer patients. The sequence was obtained from a young woman in good health. V gene TRBV3-1 (or the pseudogene TRBV3-2) combines with J gene TRBJ1-2; D gene uncertain. Material: blood. CDR3 in DNA: TGTGCCAGCAGCCAAGCAGCTGGCTACACCTTC. Translation: CASSQAAGYTF.